This TCR beta chain is from a study of identical twins. Study conclusions and caveats: Insertion counts were lower in abundant cord blood beta clonotypes, a trend that memory repertoires did not show.

This clonotype was seen at least ten times. Its target is unknown. cDNA carried unique molecular identifiers, and a universal primer site was added by template switching. TCRdb analysed the 5' RACE reads with MiXCR anew, one entry per CDR3 protein. The top ten clones hold roughly 4.3% of a sample with hundreds of thousands of distinct CDR3 sequences, 21% of them seen once. This sample was also put to use in a study of T cells expressing NK-cell markers. That study adds: Among eight sequenced donors, seven carried HCMV seropositivity while one was seronegative.

This sequence was found in a woman aged 18-29 years in good health. Sequenced material: PBMCs.

Here the CDR3 reads CSASLQNTEAFF. As DNA, the CDR3 is TGCAGTGCTAGCTTACAGAACACTGAAGCTTTCTTT. This rearrangement joins TRBV20-1 to TRBJ1-1; D is uncertain. CDR3 length: 12 residues. In germline, CDR1 is DFQATT, CDR2 SNEGSKA (reference sequence). V was shortened by 3 bases and J by 1 base, with 6 bases between the two germline ends.